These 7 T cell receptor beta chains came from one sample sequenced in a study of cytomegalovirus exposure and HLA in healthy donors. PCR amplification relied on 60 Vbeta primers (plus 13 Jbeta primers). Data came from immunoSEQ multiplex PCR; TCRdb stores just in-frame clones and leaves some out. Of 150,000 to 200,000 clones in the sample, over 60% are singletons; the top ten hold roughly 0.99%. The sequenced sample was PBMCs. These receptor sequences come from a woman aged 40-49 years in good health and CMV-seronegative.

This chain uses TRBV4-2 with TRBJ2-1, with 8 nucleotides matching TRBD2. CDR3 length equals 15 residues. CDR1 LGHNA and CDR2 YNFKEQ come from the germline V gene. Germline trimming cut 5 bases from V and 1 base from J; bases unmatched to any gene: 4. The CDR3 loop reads CASSYSSGSYNEQFF. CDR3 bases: TGTGCCAGCAGCTATTCTAGCGGGTCCTACAATGAGCAGTTCTTC.

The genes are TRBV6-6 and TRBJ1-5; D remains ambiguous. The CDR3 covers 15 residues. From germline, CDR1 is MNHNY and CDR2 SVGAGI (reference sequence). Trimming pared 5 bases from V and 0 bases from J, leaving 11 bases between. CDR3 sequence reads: CASSGTVYSNQPQHF. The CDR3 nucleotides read TGTGCCAGCAGTGGAACAGTCTATAGCAATCAGCCCCAGCATTTT.

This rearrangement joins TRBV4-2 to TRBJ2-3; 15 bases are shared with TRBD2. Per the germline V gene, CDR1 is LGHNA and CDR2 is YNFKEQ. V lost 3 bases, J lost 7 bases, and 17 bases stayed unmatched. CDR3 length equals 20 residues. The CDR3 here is CASSQVGLAGGSPLRHTQYF. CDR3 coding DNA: TGTGCCAGCAGCCAGGTGGGACTAGCGGGAGGTTCTCCCCTTCGCCATACGCAGTATTTT.

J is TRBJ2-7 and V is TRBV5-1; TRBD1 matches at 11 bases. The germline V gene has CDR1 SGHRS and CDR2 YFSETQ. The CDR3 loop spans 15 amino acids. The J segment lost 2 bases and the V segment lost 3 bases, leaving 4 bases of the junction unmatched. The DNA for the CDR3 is TGCGCCAGCAGCTCCTCGGGACAGGGGGCCTACGAGCAGTACTTC. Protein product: CASSSSGQGAYEQYF.

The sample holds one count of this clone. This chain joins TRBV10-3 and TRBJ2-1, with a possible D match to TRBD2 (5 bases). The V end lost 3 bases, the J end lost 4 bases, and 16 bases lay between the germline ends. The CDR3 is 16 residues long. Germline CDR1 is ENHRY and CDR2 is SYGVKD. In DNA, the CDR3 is TGTGCCATCAGTGAATCCCGGGGTACCGGATACAATGAGCAGTTCTTC. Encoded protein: CAISESRGTGYNEQFF.

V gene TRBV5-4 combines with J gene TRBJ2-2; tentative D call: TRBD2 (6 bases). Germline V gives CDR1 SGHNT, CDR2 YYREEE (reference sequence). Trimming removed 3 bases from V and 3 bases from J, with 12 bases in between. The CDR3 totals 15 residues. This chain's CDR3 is CASSSKLADTGELFF. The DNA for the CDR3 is TGTGCCAGCAGCTCGAAACTAGCAGACACCGGGGAGCTGTTTTTT.

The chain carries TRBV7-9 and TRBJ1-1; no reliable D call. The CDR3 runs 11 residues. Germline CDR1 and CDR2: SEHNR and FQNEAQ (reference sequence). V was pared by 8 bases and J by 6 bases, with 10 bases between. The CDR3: CASSFNAEAFF. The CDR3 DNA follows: TGTGCCAGCTCCTTTAATGCTGAAGCTTTCTTT.